These 9 T cell receptor beta chains originate from one sample sequenced in a study of T cells in narcolepsy. This table comes from immunoSEQ multiplex PCR, and its TCRdb copy is limited to in-frame clones, with some not included. The data show roughly 34,000 clones, around 90% seen once. Sequenced material: CD45RA- memory CD4+ T cells from PBMCs. Every receptor here comes from a human donor with narcolepsy.

The chain combines TRBV15 with TRBJ1-2; D ambiguous. The germline V gene has CDR1 LNHNV and CDR2 YYDKDF (reference sequence). The V and J ends lost 0 bases and 6 bases respectively, with 11 bases between them. The CDR3 is 14 amino acids. CDR3 nucleotide sequence: TGTGCCACCAGCAGAGATCGGGGAGCCGATGGCTACACCTTC. Amino acid sequence: CATSRDRGADGYTF.

This clone has a single count. The chain is built from TRBV5-1 and TRBJ1-1; D ambiguous. This CDR3 comprises 13 residues. V lost 2 bases and J lost 7, with 12 bases in between. Germline V gives CDR1 SGHRS, CDR2 YFSETQ. The CDR3, as DNA: TGCGCCAGCAGCTTCATCGGGGAGGGTGAAGCTTTCTTT. Amino acids: CASSFIGEGEAFF. The full variable domain, completed using reference TRBV5-1 and TRBJ1-1, is KAGVTQTPRYLIKTRGQQVTLSCSPISGHRSVSWYQQTPGQGLQFLFEYFSETQRNKGNFPGRFSGRQFSNSRSEMNVSTLELGDSALYLCASSFIGEGEAFFGQGTRLTVV.

This chain links TRBV7-9 with TRBJ2-3; no clear D. Trimming left V 0 bases short and J 6 bases short, with 1 base between. CDR3 length: 11 residues. Germline lookup yields CDR1 SEHNR and CDR2 FQNEAQ (reference sequence). CDR3 in amino acids: CASSLADTQYF. DNA for the CDR3: TGTGCCAGCAGCTTAGCGGATACGCAGTATTTT.

With regard to this clone: The same CDR3 is also encoded by other DNA sequences in this sample. The chain uses TRBV7-3 and TRBJ2-3; D not resolved. Germline values: CDR1 SGHTA, CDR2 FQGTGA. The CDR3 consists of 15 residues. The V end lost 9 bases, the J end lost 1 base, and 17 bases lay between the germline ends. CDR3 bases: TGTGCCAGTAGCCTGAACACGGGTCGCACAGATACGCAGTATTTT. This translates into CASSLNTGRTDTQYF.

The rearrangement links TRBV7-9 to TRBJ1-3; 7 bases match TRBD1. Trimming took 5 bases from V and 4 from J; bases not matched to a gene: 8. Germline V lookup: CDR1 SEHNR, CDR2 FQNEAQ (reference sequence). The CDR3 has 15 residues. The CDR3 nucleotides read TGTGCCAGCAGCCTCGCAGGGGGTTCCGGAAACACCATATATTTT. Amino acids: CASSLAGGSGNTIYF. Drawing the rest from reference TRBV7-9 and TRBJ1-3, the complete variable domain is DTGVSQNPRHKITKRGQNVTFRCDPISEHNRLYWYRQTLGQGPEFLTYFQNEAQLEKSRLLSDRFSAERPKGSFSTLEIQRTEQGDSAMYLCASSLAGGSGNTIYFGEGSWLTVV.

The rearrangement uses TRBV5-5 and TRBJ1-4; TRBD1 aligns across 9 bases. Germline V gene data show CDR1 as SGHKS and CDR2 as YYEKEE (reference sequence). This CDR3 is 17 amino acids long. The V and J ends lost 4 bases and 4 bases, in that order; junction bases with no gene match: 11. The CDR3 loop reads CASSPDRGAMRNEKLFF. As DNA, the CDR3 is TGTGCCAGCAGCCCAGACAGGGGGGCCATGCGTAATGAAAAACTGTTTTTT.

The V call is TRBV7-9, the J call TRBJ2-2, with 8 bases fitting TRBD1. The V gene end was trimmed by 6 bases and the J gene end by 4 bases; junction bases not matched to a gene: 19. This CDR3 is 19 amino acids long. Germline loops: CDR1 SEHNR, CDR2 FQNEAQ (reference sequence). The CDR3, as DNA: TGTGCCAGCAGACCTAATCTGGGGAAGGACAGGGTGAGCACCGGGGAGCTGTTTTTT. The encoded protein is CASRPNLGKDRVSTGELFF.

This chain uses TRBV4-1 with TRBJ1-1; tentatively, D is TRBD1 (5 bases). CDR3 size: 15 residues. The germline V and J ends were trimmed by 3 bases and 0 bases, with 11 bases remaining between them. From germline, CDR1 is MGHRA and CDR2 YSYEKL. The CDR3 coding sequence is TGCGCCAGCAGCCATGGGGGGTTCATGAACACTGAAGCTTTCTTT. Amino acids: CASSHGGFMNTEAFF.

This clone was counted a few times. J is TRBJ1-2 and V is TRBV10-3; D gene uncertain. The CDR3 is 16 residues long. V shed 2 bases and J shed 4 bases, with 17 bases lying between them. Germline lookup yields CDR1 ENHRY and CDR2 SYGVKD. The CDR3 here is CAISEGESPLIYGYTF. As DNA, the CDR3 is TGTGCCATCAGTGAGGGGGAGAGCCCCCTCATCTATGGCTACACCTTC.